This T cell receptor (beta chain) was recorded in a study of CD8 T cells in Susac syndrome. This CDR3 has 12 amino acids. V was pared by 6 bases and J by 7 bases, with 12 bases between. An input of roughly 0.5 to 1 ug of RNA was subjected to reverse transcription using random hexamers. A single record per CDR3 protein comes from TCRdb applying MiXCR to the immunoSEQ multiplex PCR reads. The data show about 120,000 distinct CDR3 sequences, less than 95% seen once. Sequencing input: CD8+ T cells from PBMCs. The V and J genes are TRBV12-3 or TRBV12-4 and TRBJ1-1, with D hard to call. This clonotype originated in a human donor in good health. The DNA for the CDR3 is TGTGCCAGCAGAGTACAGTTTCATGAAGCTTTCTTT. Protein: CASRVQFHEAFF.